This T cell receptor beta chain was sequenced in a study of glioma-infiltrating T cells after dendritic cell vaccination. Study-level findings and limits: Survival was not directly related to TCR clonality in these patients.

On this clone itself: What it recognizes is unknown.

The CDR3 length is 15 residues. The germline V gene encodes CDR1 SGHNT and CDR2 YENEEA. V dropped 5 bases and J dropped 2; count of bases not matched to a gene: 6. Amplification used 60 V beta primers and 13 J beta primers. Sequenced by immunoSEQ multiplex PCR; TCRdb stores in-frame clones only, minus some. The sample contains tens of thousands of clones, 87% of which appear only once. Time point noted: after dendritic cell vaccination, including at tumor progression/relapse. Source: blood, taken after dendritic cell vaccination. The clonotype comes from a human donor with glioblastoma. The rearrangement uses TRBV11-3 and TRBJ2-7, with 10 bases aligning to TRBD1. CDR3 DNA: TGTGCCAGCAGCCGGGGACAGGGGATTGCCTACGAGCAGTACTTC. This gives the protein CASSRGQGIAYEQYF.